This T cell receptor beta chain stems from a study of T cell responses to AZD1222 COVID-19 vaccine listed by TCRdb under 2021. Some background on the complete study: AZD1222 recipients whose second dose came at about 4 weeks and those whose second dose came at about 12 weeks were combined into one group, since spike-specific TCR depth and breadth did not differ between the two schedules. Enrollment into the trials was organized by age into subgroups of 18-55, 56-69 and 70-plus years, and those subgroups contained approximately 160, 26 and 62 TCR-sequenced participants, respectively. TCR sequencing covered more than 230 trial participants: 207 given two doses of AZD1222 and some 25 given two doses of MenACWY control vaccine.

What the time point label conveys for this sample: baseline before first vaccination. The vaccinee samples were drawn from two UK trials, COV001 and COV002, one of which was a single-blind randomized controlled phase 2/3 trial testing AZD1222 (ChAdOx1 nCoV-19) in healthy adults. For TCRbeta chain sequencing, PBMC samples were collected from trial participants at day 0 and at day 28 after the second dose. This clone occurred a few times. Its antigen is still unknown. Per-nucleotide qualities are absent, and no much larger clonotype sits a single base away. The CDR3 regions of human TCRbeta chains were subjected to immunosequencing. In the authors' own workflow: TCRs in the repertoires were matched against a reference library of SARS-CoV-2-specific TCRs that had been generated with the MIRA antigen-specificity platform. Breadth was defined as the fraction of unique TCRs that were SARS-CoV-2-associated. Depth was defined as the fraction of total T cells that were SARS-CoV-2-associated. Using the MIRA data, every spike-specific TCR was mapped to the spike region that the TCR reacted to and assigned to either a CD4 or a CD8 class. Log10-transformed breadth and depth values were compared by one-way ANOVA with Sidak's multiple comparisons tests. TCRdb took over this immuneACCESS table, retaining in-frame rearrangements with V and J assigned. Such tables are incomplete; in checked studies, under half of the missing clones stem from an unresolved V gene, and the remainder is unexplained. V and J calls and clone size are those listed in that table; D and trimming were worked out from the DNA. Recorded for this sample are over 100,000 clones; approximately 83% of them occurred a single time. The ten largest clones add up to around a tenth of the sample.

The germline V and J ends show losses of 3 bases and 7 bases respectively, and no gene match explains 11 bases of the junction. The CDR3 starts with the cysteine, ends with the phenylalanine, and has 15 residues. The read is trimmed to its CDR3 DNA, 45 bases read in frame from base 1. According to the germline V gene (reference sequence), CDR1 reads MNHEY and CDR2 reads SMNVEV. Results the study describes overall, beyond this receptor: Spike-specific TCR breadth and depth rose significantly after two AZD1222 doses compared with day 0 and with MenACWY recipients. Participants were mostly white British, with more females than males. The authors suggested clonal diversity may have been underestimated. Conclusions about previously exposed vaccinees were limited because only a handful of AZD1222 recipients were SARS-CoV-2 seropositive at baseline. Reportedly, almost half of the unique spike-specific TCRs recognized epitopes lying outside the regions that are mutated in the B.1.351 and B.1.1.7 variants. The 56-69-year group was small, and its depth increase did not reach significance, likely because of low power. Vaccine-associated CD4 TCRs spanned the whole spike protein, with dominant responses in regions 160-218 and 743-854. Because no day 14 peak-response samples were available, repertoires were characterized only after the peak T cell response.

Recombination connected TRBV27 to TRBJ1-1, with 7 middle bases fitting TRBD1. The TCR sequence derives from an adult in good health. The specimen comprised peripheral blood, sampled on day 0 of AZD1222 vaccination. The nucleotide sequence is TGTGCCAGCAGTTTGGGATCGACAGGGTTTTTTGAAGCTTTCTTT. Its protein reads: CASSLGSTGFFEAFF.